Each of the 17 T cell receptor beta chains below was sequenced from the same sample in a study of radiotherapy plus CTLA-4 blockade in lung cancer. TCRdb's copy holds only in-frame clones and misses some; the assay was immunoSEQ multiplex PCR. The sample carries some 34,000 clones, approximately 77% recorded once. The input for sequencing was peripheral blood, taken from a patient treated with radiotherapy plus ipilimumab. The receptors derive from a human donor with non-small cell lung cancer who had stable disease on radiotherapy plus ipilimumab.

V usage is TRBV6-6 and J usage is TRBJ1-1, with D possibly TRBD1 on 5 matching bases. The V and J ends lost 6 bases and 4 bases respectively, with 12 bases between them. The CDR3 runs to 13 residues. Germline loops: CDR1 MNHNY, CDR2 SVGAGI (reference sequence). CDR3 DNA: TGTGCCAGCAGGAAATACCAGGGCACTGAAGCTTTCTTT. It yields the protein CASRKYQGTEAFF.

The V gene is TRBV7-9, the J gene TRBJ1-6; D is uncertain. CDR1 and CDR2 from the germline V gene are SEHNR and FQNEAQ (reference sequence). This CDR3 is built from 14 residues. Trimming removed 6 bases at V and 5 bases at J, with 11 bases between. The CDR3 spells CASRSTTNNSPLHF. The DNA of the CDR3 is TGTGCCAGCAGGTCTACTACAAATAATTCACCCCTCCACTTT.

The chain recombines TRBV16 with TRBJ2-5; 8 nucleotides match TRBD2. Germline values: CDR1 KGHSY, CDR2 FQNENV. CDR3 length: 16 amino acids. V lost 1 base to trimming and J lost 2 bases; unmatched junction nucleotides: 6. The DNA for the CDR3 is TGTGCCAGCAGCCAATACGGCGGGGGGCTACAAGAGACCCAGTACTTC. Protein product: CASSQYGGGLQETQYF.

The CDR3 region has the DNA TGCGCCAGCAGGGCTTGGGGGGGCGCGGGGACTGAAGCTTTCTTT. Its protein product is CASRAWGGAGTEAFF. The chain joins TRBV5-1 to TRBJ1-1; perhaps TRBD1 as D (6 bases). Germline CDR1 and CDR2: SGHRS and YFSETQ. The V end lost 5 bases, the J end lost 5 bases, and 19 bases lay between the germline ends. The CDR3 runs 15 residues.

The rearrangement joins TRBV18 to TRBJ2-2; D may be TRBD1 (6 bases). Trimming cost V 4 bases and J 5 bases, with 11 bases left between them. This CDR3 spans 14 amino acids. Looked up from germline, CDR1 is KGHSH and CDR2 is LQKENI. In nucleotides, the CDR3 is TGTGCCAGCTCACTCCTACAGGGTACCGGGGAGCTGTTTTTT. Residues: CASSLLQGTGELFF.

The V call is TRBV27, the J call TRBJ1-1; tentatively, D is TRBD1 (6 bases). Germline assignment: CDR1 MNHEY and CDR2 SMNVEV (reference sequence). The CDR3 runs to 14 residues. The germline V and J ends were trimmed by 0 bases and 3 bases, with 8 bases remaining between them. CDR3 coding DNA: TGTGCCAGCAGTTTATCCAGGGGATACACTGAAGCTTTCTTT. Translated, it gives CASSLSRGYTEAFF.

This sequence joins TRBV7-9 and TRBJ1-1, with D unresolved. The germline V gene encodes CDR1 SEHNR and CDR2 FQNEAQ (reference sequence). The length of the CDR3 is 11 residues. V was clipped by 2 bases and J by 7 bases, with 5 bases between them. CDR3 sequence reads: CASSLIREAFF. The DNA for the CDR3 is TGTGCCAGCAGCTTAATCCGTGAAGCTTTCTTT.

J is TRBJ2-5 and V is TRBV7-6, with 8 nucleotides matching TRBD1. The CDR3 sequence is 20 residues long. Losses at the gene ends were 0 bases for V and 1 base for J; bases not matched to a gene: 16. Germline CDR1 reads SGHVS; CDR2 reads FNYEAQ. CDR3 loop: CASSLAPYHTLGQGQETQYF. For the CDR3, the DNA is TGTGCCAGCAGCTTAGCGCCCTACCACACACTCGGACAGGGCCAAGAGACCCAGTACTTC.

V gene TRBV10-2 combines with J gene TRBJ2-7; D gene ambiguous. CDR1 is WSHSY and CDR2 is SAAADI in the germline V gene. The ends were cut back, 5 bases at V and 7 bases at J, with 9 bases in the middle. CDR3 size: 11 residues. The CDR3 DNA follows: TGCGCCAGCAGTACCCACGGGGAGCAGTACTTC. Amino acid sequence: CASSTHGEQYF.

This chain links TRBV2 with TRBJ2-1; a weak D match, TRBD2 (5 bases). Germline V gene lookup returns CDR1 SNHLY and CDR2 FYNNEI. V was clipped by 6 bases and J by 8 bases, with 17 bases between them. CDR3 size: 14 residues. CDR3 in amino acids: CASRLDSKGHEQFF. For the CDR3, the DNA is TGTGCCAGCAGACTGGACTCTAAAGGCCATGAGCAGTTCTTC.

The table lists this clone with a count of one. The chain joins TRBV4-1 to TRBJ2-7; 14 bases map to TRBD2. Trimming at V came to 0 bases and at J to 3 bases, leaving 4 bases not matched to a gene. Germline V gene sequence: CDR1 MGHRA, CDR2 YSYEKL. This CDR3 has 17 amino acids. CDR3 coding DNA: TGCGCCAGCAGCCAAGACAAGGGGACTAGCGGGGGCTACGAGCAGTACTTC. Protein: CASSQDKGTSGGYEQYF.

The gene calls are TRBV5-1 and TRBJ1-1; 8 bases align to TRBD1. V lost 5 bases, J lost 2 bases, and 5 bases stayed unmatched. CDR3 length equals 14 residues. Germline V gives CDR1 SGHRS, CDR2 YFSETQ. The CDR3: CASRTGTGNTEAFF. CDR3 sequence (DNA): TGCGCCAGCAGGACCGGGACAGGCAACACTGAAGCTTTCTTT. Supplemented by reference TRBV5-1 and TRBJ1-1, the full variable domain reads KAGVTQTPRYLIKTRGQQVTLSCSPISGHRSVSWYQQTPGQGLQFLFEYFSETQRNKGNFPGRFSGRQFSNSRSEMNVSTLELGDSALYLCASRTGTGNTEAFFGQGTRLTVV.

The chain has TRBV19 and TRBJ2-5, with 8 nucleotides matching TRBD1. The J segment lost 2 bases and the V segment lost 5 bases, leaving 13 bases of the junction unmatched. Germline assignment: CDR1 LNHDA and CDR2 SQIVND (reference sequence). This CDR3 comprises 17 residues. The CDR3, as DNA: TGTGCCAGTAGTGACCCTTTTTGGGACAGGAGACAAGAGACCCAGTACTTC. It encodes CASSDPFWDRRQETQYF.

The chain has TRBV9 and TRBJ2-7; D possibly corresponds to TRBD1 (5 bases). V lost 4 bases and J 2 bases, leaving 13 bases between the germline ends. Germline assignment: CDR1 SGDLS and CDR2 YYNGEE. This CDR3 spans 14 amino acids. The CDR3 sequence: CASSSSGAAYEQYF. CDR3 DNA sequence: TGTGCCAGCAGCTCCAGTGGGGCAGCCTACGAGCAGTACTTC.

This chain uses TRBV7-3 with TRBJ2-7; the match to TRBD1 covers 8 bases. The V gene end was trimmed by 5 bases and the J gene end by 2 bases; junction bases not matched to a gene: 11. Per the germline V gene, CDR1 is SGHTA and CDR2 is FQGTGA. The CDR3 runs to 16 residues. DNA of the CDR3: TGTGCCAGCAGCGTCTCCCGGGACAGGCGCCCCTACGAGCAGTACTTC. This sequence encodes CASSVSRDRRPYEQYF.

This clone has just a few counts. The genes are TRBV5-5 and TRBJ2-7; D is undetermined. Germline V lookup: CDR1 SGHKS, CDR2 YYEKEE (reference sequence). V shed 9 bases and J shed 0 bases, with 16 bases lying between them. This CDR3 is 14 amino acids long. CDR3 nucleotides: TGTGCCACCTCCGTGGTGGGCCGCTCCTACGAGCAGTACTTC. It encodes CATSVVGRSYEQYF.

The table lists this clone with a count of one. The V call is TRBV19, the J call TRBJ1-5, with 7 bases aligning to TRBD1. With V trimmed by 5 bases and J by 5 bases, 9 bases remained unmatched. CDR1 is LNHDA, CDR2 SQIVND, per germline (reference sequence). This CDR3 region has 15 residues. The CDR3 DNA reads TGTGCCAGTAGTCTATCGACAGGGTTCGATCAGCCCCAGCATTTT. Residues: CASSLSTGFDQPQHF.